The present entry profiles one T cell receptor (beta chain) with its context. It has no known antigen specificity. The input lacks base qualities; no much larger clone sits a single base away. The collaborating institutions used their own protocols to collect whole blood in K2EDTA tubes. For TCRbeta analysis, collaborators shipped samples as frozen whole blood, isolated PBMCs, or DNA extracted from either of those sample types. The sample originates from a study of blood T cell repertoires in COVID-19 (TCRdb year 2020). Regarding the research as a whole: Samples from collaborators originated in the United States, Italy and Spain and spanned both the acute and convalescent phases of COVID-19. A de-identified subject ID, COVID-19 status, age in years and sex were almost always included in the sample metadata. The material from the prospective study consisted of cDNA or gDNA derived from T cells, B-cell-depleted T cells, or PBMCs. The dataset comprised deeply sampled blood TCRbeta repertoires from subjects exposed to, actively infected with, or recovered from COVID-19. Where available, HLA class I and class II types were taken from metadata supplied by the sample provider and were not determined by assay-based typing. The repertoires were made available in a free public database intended to serve as a resource for research on the immune response to SARS-CoV-2. Samples came from the ongoing ImmuneRACE study (first 160 participants) plus 1,254 subjects from 6 global collaborators. What the work shows at the level of the full study, not this receptor alone: Clinical and demographic metadata were provided uncurated, with the amount varying by source and participant.

According to the germline V gene (reference sequence), CDR1 reads LNHDA and CDR2 reads SQIVND. Including cysteine and phenylalanine, the CDR3 has 16 amino acids. The CDR3 DNA has 48 bases and is translated from base 1. V lost 4 bases and J lost 6 bases, and the count of bases not matched to a germline gene is 9. The immunoSEQ Assay, a bias-controlled multiplex PCR, was used to amplify TCRbeta CDR3 regions from genomic DNA. The study's own analysis went as follows. Within the assay, amplification of reference gene primers was used to estimate how many nucleated cells each sample contained. Sequence reads were collapsed and filtered to measure the absolute abundance of every unique TCRbeta CDR3 rearrangement. For each sample, productive Simpson clonality was calculated by taking the square root of Simpson's diversity index across productive rearrangements. As stored in TCRdb, this immuneACCESS dataset retains in-frame rearrangements with V and J assigned. A fraction of the clones does not appear; measured against another copy, unresolved V genes explain less than half of the discrepancy, and the remainder lacks a known reason. V and J calls and clone size follow that table, whereas D and trimming were derived from the DNA. The sample records 200,000 to 250,000 clones, approximately 86% of which are singletons. 1.5% of the sample is held by the ten biggest clonotypes.

The sequenced sample consisted of peripheral blood. The clonotype was recovered from a man between 18 and 35 years old with active or convalescent COVID-19. This receptor chain uses TRBV19 and TRBJ1-6; 7 central bases correspond to TRBD1. The CDR3 protein: CASSTRQGGTNSPLHF. The DNA sequence is given as TGTGCCAGTAGTACCCGACAGGGTGGGACTAATTCACCCCTCCACTTT.